The source of this T cell receptor beta chain is a study of T-cell memory formation after mild COVID-19 listed by TCRdb under 2021. Looking at the study overall: TCR sequence clusters from the two donors were found to be largely donor specific. T-cell clones expanding and contracting after mild COVID-19 in a couple of donors were tracked by longitudinal TCRalpha and TCRbeta repertoire sequencing. The cohort comprised two young, previously healthy adult volunteers, one female and one male. The full study reports these points: SARS-CoV-2 specificity of the second-wave clones peaking on day 37 was not confirmed. Some responding clones were detected in pre-infection memory, which suggested that pre-existing cross-reactive memory T cells had joined the SARS-CoV-2 response. Contracting CD4+ clones were located mainly in the CM and EM memory subsets, whereas CD8+ clones were found to be enriched in EMRA. Balanced CD4/CD8 phenotypes were observed for clones contracting from day 15 to 85, whereas a bias towards CD4+ was observed for a second wave of clones expanding from day 15 to 37. Only two mild cases were covered by the study, and larger cohorts that include severe cases with pre-infection samples were considered necessary.

For CDR1 and CDR2, the germline V gene (reference sequence) lists DFQATT and SNEGSKA. The cysteine opens and the phenylalanine closes a CDR3 of 17 amino acids. Only the CDR3 part of the read is kept: 51 bases, read in frame from the first base. The germline V end is reduced by 0 bases and the J end by 4 bases; junction bases left unmatched: 11. As concerns this clonotype: The specificity of this receptor is unknown. Qualities for individual bases were not recorded, and no much larger clone is one base off.

Ficoll-Paque density gradient centrifugation was the method used to isolate PBMCs. Instrument used: Illumina NovaSeq 6000. TCRalpha and TCRbeta cDNA libraries were constructed by 5'RACE with constant-segment primers, with sample barcodes and unique molecular identifiers being introduced. RNA was extracted from every sample with Trizol reagent. Libraries were amplified in two PCR steps, with a second sample barcode and Illumina TruSeq adapters added in the second step. Sequencing of the libraries was done on an Illumina NovaSeq, producing 2 x 150 bp paired-end reads. The original pipeline was this. Demultiplexing of reads and collapsing into UMI-guided consensus sequences were performed with migec v1.2.7. Using mixcr v2.1.11, UMI consensuses were aligned to TRA and TRB V and J templates and then assembled into clonotypes. A clonotype was counted as expanded or contracted only when both edgeR and NoisET called the clonotype significant, with the noise models trained on biological replicates. For edgeR calls, the thresholds were a false discovery rate-adjusted p below 0.01 and a log2 fold-change of 1. PCA with hierarchical clustering of max-normalized trajectories of the 1000 most abundant clonotypes was used as exploratory dynamics analysis. The CD4 or CD8 phenotype of responding clones was assigned using the separately sequenced CD4+ and CD8+ repertoires. TCRdb's own reprocessing of the public reads used fastp at Q25 and MiXCR and kept productive beta chains. A single entry per CDR3 protein holds the most common genes and DNA from its merged rows. The V and J calls reflect TCRdb's pipeline rather than the authors' work. For this sample the table gives about 470,000 distinct CDR3 sequences, of which roughly 18% were detected only once. 12% of the sample is in the top ten clones.

The sequenced sample was PBMCs or a T cell subset sorted from them (not recorded which). The receptor's source is an adult woman who had mild COVID-19 (a few samples of this study predate the infection). The sample titles of this study are shuffled in the database, so cell type and time point are left out; the donor was told from shared clones. The rearrangement combines TRBV20-1 with TRBJ2-2; TRBD2 matches 7 bases in the middle. DNA sequence: TGCAGTGCTAGAGATTCCTGGGCGGGAGAGTCCACCGGGGAGCTGTTTTTT. Its translation is CSARDSWAGESTGELFF.